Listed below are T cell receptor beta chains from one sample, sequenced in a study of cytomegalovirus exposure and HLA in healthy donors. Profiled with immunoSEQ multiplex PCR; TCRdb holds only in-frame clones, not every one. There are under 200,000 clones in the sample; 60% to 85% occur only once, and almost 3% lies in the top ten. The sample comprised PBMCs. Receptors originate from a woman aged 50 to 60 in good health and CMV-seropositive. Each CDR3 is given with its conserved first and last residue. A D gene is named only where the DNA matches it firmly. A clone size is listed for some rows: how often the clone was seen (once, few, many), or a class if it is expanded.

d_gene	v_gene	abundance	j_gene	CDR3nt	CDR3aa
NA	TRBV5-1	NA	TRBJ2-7	TGCGCCAGCAGCTTGATTCCTTCCTCCTACGAGCAGTACTTC	CASSLIPSSYEQYF
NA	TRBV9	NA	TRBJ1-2	TGTGCCAGCAGCGAATTTCCAGACAGTTTTAACTATGGCTACACCTTC	CASSEFPDSFNYGYTF
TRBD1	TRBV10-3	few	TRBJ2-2	TGTGCCATCAGTCACCAGACAGGGGGAAACACCGGGGAGCTGTTTTTT	CAISHQTGGNTGELFF
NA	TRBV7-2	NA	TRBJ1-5	TGTGCCAGCAGCTCAGGCAGTTATAGCAATCAGCCCCAGCATTTT	CASSSGSYSNQPQHF
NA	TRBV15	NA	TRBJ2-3	TGTGCCACCAGCAGAGGCAGGGTTAGTACAGATACGCAGTATTTT	CATSRGRVSTDTQYF
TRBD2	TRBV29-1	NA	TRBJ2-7	TGCAGCGTGGCCCGGGGGGGGACTTCCTACGAGCAGTACTTC	CSVARGGTSYEQYF
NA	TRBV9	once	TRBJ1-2	TGTGCCAGCAGCGTCAGTGGCCCCTATGGCTACACCTTC	CASSVSGPYGYTF
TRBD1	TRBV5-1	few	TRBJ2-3	TGCGCCAGCAGCTTGGGGACAGGGGGCACAGATACGCAGTATTTT	CASSLGTGGTDTQYF
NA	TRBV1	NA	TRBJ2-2	TGCACCAGCAGCCAAGCCGGGACTCTCCGGAGTGGCACCGGGGAGCTGTTTTTT	CTSSQAGTLRSGTGELFF
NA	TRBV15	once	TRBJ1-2	TGTGCCACCAGCAGAGATCTCTCTGGCTACACCTTC	CATSRDLSGYTF
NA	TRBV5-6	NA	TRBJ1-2	TGTGCCAGCAGCTTGTACGGGGGATCCTTGGCTAACTATGGCTACACCTTC	CASSLYGGSLANYGYTF
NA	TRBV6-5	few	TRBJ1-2	TGTGCCAGCAGGAAAGCGGGGGTGCGGAATGGCTACACCTTC	CASRKAGVRNGYTF
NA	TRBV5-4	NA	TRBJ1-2	TGTGCCAGCAGCCCCGGAGGGCAGGACTATGGCTACACCTTC	CASSPGGQDYGYTF
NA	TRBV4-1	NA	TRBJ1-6	TGCGCCAGCAGCCAAGATCAGTCCAGCTCCTATAATTCACCCCTCCACTTT	CASSQDQSSSYNSPLHF
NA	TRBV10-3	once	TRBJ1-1	TGTGCCATCAGTGAGTCGAATCTTGGGCCCACTGAAGCTTTCTTT	CAISESNLGPTEAFF
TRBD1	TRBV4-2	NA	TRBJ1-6	TGTGCCAGCAGCCAAGCCGACAGGGGGAACTCACCCCTCCACTTT	CASSQADRGNSPLHF
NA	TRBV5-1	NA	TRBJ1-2	TGCGCCAGCAGCTGGAGCGGGCCGGCCGGTGGCTACACCTTC	CASSWSGPAGGYTF
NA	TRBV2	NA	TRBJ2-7	TGTGCCAGCAGTGAAAGCTTCTACGAGCAGTACTTC	CASSESFYEQYF
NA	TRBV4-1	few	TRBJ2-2	TGCGCCAGCAGCCAAGTTTTTTCAGCGAACACCGGGGAGCTGTTTTTT	CASSQVFSANTGELFF
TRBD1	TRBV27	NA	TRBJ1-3	TGTGCCAGCAAGAGGACAGGGGTGGGAAACACCATATATTTT	CASKRTGVGNTIYF
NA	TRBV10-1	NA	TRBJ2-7	TGCGCCAGCAGTGAGTTGCGGGACGTAACCTACGAGCAGTACTTC	CASSELRDVTYEQYF
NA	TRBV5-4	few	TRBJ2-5	TGTGCCAGCAGCCTAGGGGTATCCTTCCAAGAGACCCAGTACTTC	CASSLGVSFQETQYF
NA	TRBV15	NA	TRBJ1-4	TGTGCCACCAGCCAACTCGAACAGGCGAACGAAAAACTGTTTTTT	CATSQLEQANEKLFF
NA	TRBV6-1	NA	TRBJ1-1	TGTGCCAGCAGTGAAGCGGGGGGGACTGAAGCTTTCTTT	CASSEAGGTEAFF
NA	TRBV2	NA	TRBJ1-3	TGTGCCAGCATCCCCACGGGGGGCGCAGGAAACACCATATATTTT	CASIPTGGAGNTIYF
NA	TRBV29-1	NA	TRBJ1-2	TGCAGCGTAGGAGTGGATGTCGGCTATGGCTACACCTTC	CSVGVDVGYGYTF
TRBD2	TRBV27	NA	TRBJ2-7	TGTGCCAGCAGTTCACACGGACTAGCGGGCGAGCAGTACTTC	CASSSHGLAGEQYF
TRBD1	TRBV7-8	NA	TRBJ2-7	TGTGCCAGCAGCCCCTCCGGACAGGGATCATACGAGCAGTACTTC	CASSPSGQGSYEQYF
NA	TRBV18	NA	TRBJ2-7	TGTGCCAGCTCTCTCCTCGCCTACGAGCAGTACTTC	CASSLLAYEQYF
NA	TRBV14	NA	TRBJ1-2	TGTGCCAGCAGCCAAAGACAGTATGGCTACACCTTC	CASSQRQYGYTF
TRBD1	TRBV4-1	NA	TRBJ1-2	TGCGCCAGCAGCCCGGGGACAGGGGGCTATGGCTACACCTTC	CASSPGTGGYGYTF
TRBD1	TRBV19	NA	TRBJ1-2	TGTGCCAGTAGTGCCTGGACAGGCTTTTTGAACTATGGCTACACCTTC	CASSAWTGFLNYGYTF
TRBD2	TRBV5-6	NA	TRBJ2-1	TGTGCCAGCAGCCGGACTAGCGCCAATGAGCAGTTCTTC	CASSRTSANEQFF
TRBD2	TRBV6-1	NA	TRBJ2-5	TGTGCCAGCAGGGGAGCGGGGTCCCAAGAGACCCAGTACTTC	CASRGAGSQETQYF
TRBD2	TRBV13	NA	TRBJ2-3	TGTGCCAGCAGCTCCTCAACACTAGCGGGGGAGTTTAGCACAGATACGCAGTATTTT	CASSSSTLAGEFSTDTQYF
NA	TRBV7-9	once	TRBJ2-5	TGTGCCAGCAGCTTAGGGGACACACAAGAGACCCAGTACTTC	CASSLGDTQETQYF
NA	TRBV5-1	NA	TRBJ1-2	TGCGCCAGCAGCTCCGGGACATGGGTGGATGGCTACACCTTC	CASSSGTWVDGYTF
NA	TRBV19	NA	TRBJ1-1	TGTGCCAGTAGTATCAAGCGGAACACTGAAGCTTTCTTT	CASSIKRNTEAFF
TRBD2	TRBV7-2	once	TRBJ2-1	TGTGCCAGCAGCTTAGTGGCTAGCGGGGGAACGAGGAATGAGCAGTTCTTC	CASSLVASGGTRNEQFF
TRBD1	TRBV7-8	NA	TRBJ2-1	TGTGCCAGCAGCTTAGCGGGGACAGGGGATTCGGGCTGGTGGCTTCATGAGCAGTTCTTC	CASSLAGTGDSGWWLHEQFF
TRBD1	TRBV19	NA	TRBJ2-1	TGTGCCAGTAGTATAGACCTTCCGGGACAGGGGGCTCGGGAGCAGTTCTTC	CASSIDLPGQGAREQFF
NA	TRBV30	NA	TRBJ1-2	TGTGCCTGGAGTGTACCCGGGGGGGGTGGCTACACCTTC	CAWSVPGGGGYTF
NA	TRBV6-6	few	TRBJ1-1	TGTGCCAGCAGTTATACAGACACTGAAGCTTTCTTT	CASSYTDTEAFF
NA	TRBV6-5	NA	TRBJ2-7	TGTGCCAGCAAACCGGGGGAATCCTACGAGCAGTACTTC	CASKPGESYEQYF
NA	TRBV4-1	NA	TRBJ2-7	TGCGCCAGCAGCCACCAGTTGAGGGCCAAGGACTACGAGCAGTACTTC	CASSHQLRAKDYEQYF